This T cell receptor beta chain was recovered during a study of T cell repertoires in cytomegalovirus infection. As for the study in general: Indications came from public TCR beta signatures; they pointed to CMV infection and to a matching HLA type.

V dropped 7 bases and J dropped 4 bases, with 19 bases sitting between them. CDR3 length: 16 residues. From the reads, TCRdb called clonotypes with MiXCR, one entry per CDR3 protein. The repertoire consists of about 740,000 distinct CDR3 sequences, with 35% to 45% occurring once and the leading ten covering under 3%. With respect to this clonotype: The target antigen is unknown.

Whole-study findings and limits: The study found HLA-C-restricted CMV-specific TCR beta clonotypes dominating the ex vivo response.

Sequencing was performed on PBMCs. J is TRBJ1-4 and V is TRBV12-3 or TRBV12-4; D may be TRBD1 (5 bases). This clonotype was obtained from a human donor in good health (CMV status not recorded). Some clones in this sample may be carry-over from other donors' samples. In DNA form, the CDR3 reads TGTGCCAGCACCCCTCAAGCGGGGGTATTTAATGAAAAACTGTTTTTT. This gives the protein CASTPQAGVFNEKLFF.